These T cell receptor beta chains were read from a single sample in a study of type 1 regulatory T cells. Each CDR3 protein gets one entry after TCRdb re-called the reads with MiXCR. Of 60,000 to 80,000 distinct CDR3 sequences listed, 50% to 70% were seen once; the top ten hold 6% to 9%. These TCRs are of unknown antigen specificity. Material for sequencing was cultured T cells, either the whole culture or a sorted T cell fraction (not recorded which). Receptors were obtained from a human donor in good health. Both conserved end residues are part of each CDR3.

V gene: TRBV4-1; CDR3 protein: CASRKTGTQETQYF
V gene: TRBV12-3/TRBV12-4; CDR3 protein: CASSSTGTSYNEQFF
V gene: TRBV7-2; CDR3 protein: CASSLLGQWGF
V gene: TRBV29-1; CDR3 protein: CSVAVLKGTEAFF
V gene: TRBV2; CDR3 protein: CASSSLRPPTGELFF
V gene: TRBV5-4; CDR3 protein: CASSLAWQETQYF
V gene: TRBV27; CDR3 protein: CATEKETQYF
V gene: TRBV20-1; CDR3 protein: CSAARGANTGELFF
V gene: TRBV7-8; CDR3 protein: CASRTGSSYEQYF
V gene: TRBV3-1; CDR3 protein: CATAGLAGGEQFF
V gene: TRBV18; CDR3 protein: CASSRDSIDTGELFF
V gene: TRBV10-3; CDR3 protein: CATYRNANTGELFF
V gene: TRBV5-1; CDR3 protein: CASSANSNQPQHF
V gene: TRBV7-9; CDR3 protein: CASSLGRGSNTGELFF
V gene: TRBV10-2; CDR3 protein: CASSEARFSEQYF
V gene: TRBV20-1; CDR3 protein: CSARDGDEQFF
V gene: TRBV7-2; CDR3 protein: CASSQGTSGMTDTQYF
V gene: TRBV6-5; CDR3 protein: CASYGSGYGYTF
V gene: TRBV30; CDR3 protein: CAWNHRTLDEKLFF
V gene: TRBV6-6; CDR3 protein: CASTRGPGARQEKLFF
V gene: TRBV24-1; CDR3 protein: CATSEHTLDTQYF
V gene: TRBV3-1; CDR3 protein: CASSQVTGYSPLHF
V gene: TRBV12-5; CDR3 protein: CASGATNTGELFF
V gene: TRBV4-2; CDR3 protein: CASSQDGTSGVETQYF
V gene: TRBV2; CDR3 protein: CASSGTQQETQYF
V gene: TRBV20-1; CDR3 protein: CSAGGTGLSYEQYF
V gene: TRBV28; CDR3 protein: CASSLPRSGELETQYF
V gene: TRBV19; CDR3 protein: CASRLQGGQHF
V gene: TRBV15; CDR3 protein: CATSRGPRTDYEQYF
V gene: TRBV2; CDR3 protein: CASSDSGDTGELFF
V gene: TRBV5-4; CDR3 protein: CASSLIAGTGSYEQYF
V gene: TRBV7-6; CDR3 protein: CASSPPLVYEQFF
V gene: TRBV7-2; CDR3 protein: CASSFMRTGTEAFF
V gene: TRBV7-2; CDR3 protein: CASSGGRADSGANVLTF
V gene: TRBV4-3; CDR3 protein: CASSQSGLAGGPDTGELFF
V gene: TRBV20-1; CDR3 protein: CSEARRAVGGNEQFF
V gene: TRBV7-2; CDR3 protein: CASSPDPSQETQYF
V gene: TRBV20-1; CDR3 protein: CSASRQDVTDTQYF
V gene: TRBV4-1; CDR3 protein: CASSQMTGVGDTQYF
V gene: TRBV3-1; CDR3 protein: CASSQGGPRRTEAFF